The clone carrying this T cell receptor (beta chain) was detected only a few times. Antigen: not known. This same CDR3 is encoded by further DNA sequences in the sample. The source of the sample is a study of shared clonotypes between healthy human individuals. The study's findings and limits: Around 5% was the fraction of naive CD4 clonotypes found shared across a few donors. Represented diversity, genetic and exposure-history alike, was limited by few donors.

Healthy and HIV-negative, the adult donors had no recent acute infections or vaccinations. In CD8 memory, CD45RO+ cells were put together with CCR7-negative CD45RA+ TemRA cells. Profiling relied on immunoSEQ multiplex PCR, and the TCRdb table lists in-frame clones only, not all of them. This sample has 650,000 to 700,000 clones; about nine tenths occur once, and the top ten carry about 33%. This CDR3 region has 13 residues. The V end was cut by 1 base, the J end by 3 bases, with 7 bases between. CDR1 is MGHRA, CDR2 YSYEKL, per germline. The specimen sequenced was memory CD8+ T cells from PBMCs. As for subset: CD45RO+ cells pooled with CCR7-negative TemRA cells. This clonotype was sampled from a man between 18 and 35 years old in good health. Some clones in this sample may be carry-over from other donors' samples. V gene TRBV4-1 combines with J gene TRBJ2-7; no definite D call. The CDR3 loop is CASSQGLGYEQYF. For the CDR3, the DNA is TGCGCCAGCAGCCAAGGGTTGGGCTACGAGCAGTACTTC.